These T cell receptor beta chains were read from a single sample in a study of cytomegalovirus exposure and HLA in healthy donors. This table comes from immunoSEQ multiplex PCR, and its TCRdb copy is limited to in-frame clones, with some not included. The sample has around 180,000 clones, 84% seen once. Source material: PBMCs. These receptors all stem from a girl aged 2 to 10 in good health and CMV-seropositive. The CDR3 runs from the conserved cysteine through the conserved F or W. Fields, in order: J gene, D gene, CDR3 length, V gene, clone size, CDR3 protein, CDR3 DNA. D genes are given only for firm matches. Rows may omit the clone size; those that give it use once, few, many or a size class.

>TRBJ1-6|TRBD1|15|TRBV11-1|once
CASSFGDRGDSPLHF
TGTGCCAGCAGCTTTGGTGACAGGGGTGATTCACCCCTCCACTTT
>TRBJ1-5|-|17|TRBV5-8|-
CASSSLGVGQYNQPQHF
TGTGCCAGCAGCTCCCTTGGGGTCGGACAGTACAATCAGCCCCAGCATTTT
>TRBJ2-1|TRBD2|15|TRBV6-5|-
CASSQTSVFLGEQFF
TGTGCCAGCAGCCAGACTAGCGTTTTTCTAGGTGAGCAGTTCTTC
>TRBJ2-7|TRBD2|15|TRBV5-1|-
CASSLVGGRGNEQYF
TGCGCCAGCAGCTTGGTCGGCGGGAGAGGAAACGAGCAGTACTTC
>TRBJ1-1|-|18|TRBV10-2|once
CASSDRIATRVRGTEAFF
TGCGCCAGCAGTGACCGCATCGCGACAAGGGTAAGGGGCACTGAAGCTTTCTTT
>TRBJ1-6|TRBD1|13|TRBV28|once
CASSFLRGSPLHF
TGTGCCAGCAGTTTCCTCAGGGGGTCACCCCTCCACTTT
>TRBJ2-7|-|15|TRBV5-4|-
CASSFPGASSYEQYF
TGTGCCAGCAGCTTTCCAGGCGCCTCCTCCTACGAGCAGTACTTC
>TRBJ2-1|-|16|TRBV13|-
CASSLKGLPPYNEQFF
TGTGCCAGCAGCCTGAAGGGACTCCCCCCTTACAATGAGCAGTTCTTC
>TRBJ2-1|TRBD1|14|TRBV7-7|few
CASSQITGDNEQFF
TGTGCTAGCAGCCAGATCACAGGGGACAATGAGCAGTTCTTC
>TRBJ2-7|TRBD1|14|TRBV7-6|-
CASSPGQGSHEQYF
TGTGCCAGCAGCCCGGGACAGGGGTCCCACGAGCAGTACTTC
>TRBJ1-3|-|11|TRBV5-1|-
CASSFRDTIYF
TGCGCCAGCAGCTTCCGGGACACCATATATTTT
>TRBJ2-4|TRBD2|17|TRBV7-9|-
CASSFPGLAGGKNIQYF
TGTGCCAGCAGCTTTCCGGGACTAGCGGGAGGGAAAAACATTCAGTACTTC
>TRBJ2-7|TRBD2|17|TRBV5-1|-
CASSFETSGRATYEQYF
TGCGCCAGCAGCTTCGAGACTAGCGGGAGGGCGACCTACGAGCAGTACTTC
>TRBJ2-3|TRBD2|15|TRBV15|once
CATSRDRASGDTQYF
TGTGCCACCAGCAGAGATAGGGCTAGCGGAGATACGCAGTATTTT
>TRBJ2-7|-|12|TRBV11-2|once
CASSLGPVEQYF
TGTGCCAGCAGCTTAGGTCCCGTAGAGCAGTACTTC
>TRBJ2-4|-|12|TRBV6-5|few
CASSYGSGIQYF
TGTGCCAGCAGTTACGGCTCAGGCATTCAGTACTTC
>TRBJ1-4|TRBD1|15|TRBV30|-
CAWGTGTATNEKLFF
TGTGCCTGGGGGACAGGGACGGCAACTAATGAAAAACTGTTTTTT
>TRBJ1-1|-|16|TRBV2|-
CASSVEPRRGWTEAFF
TGTGCCAGCAGCGTTGAACCCCGGAGGGGTTGGACTGAAGCTTTCTTT
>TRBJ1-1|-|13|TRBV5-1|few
CASSFSGSTEAFF
TGCGCCAGCAGCTTCTCAGGTAGCACTGAAGCTTTCTTT
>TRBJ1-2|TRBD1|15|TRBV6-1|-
CASSTTGGRSRGYTF
TGTGCCAGCAGCACCACAGGGGGGAGAAGTCGTGGCTACACCTTC
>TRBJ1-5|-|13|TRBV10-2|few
CASGGYSNQPQHF
TGCGCCAGCGGGGGGTATAGCAATCAGCCCCAGCATTTT
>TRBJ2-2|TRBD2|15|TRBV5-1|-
CASSLTSANTGELFF
TGCGCCAGCAGCTTGACTAGCGCCAACACCGGGGAGCTGTTTTTT
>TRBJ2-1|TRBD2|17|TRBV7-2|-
CASSPSLSGGSRHEQFF
TGTGCCAGCAGCCCGAGCCTTTCGGGCGGGAGTAGGCATGAGCAGTTCTTC
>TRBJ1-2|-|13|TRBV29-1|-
CSVDMTTNYGYTF
TGCAGCGTCGACATGACGACCAACTATGGCTACACCTTC
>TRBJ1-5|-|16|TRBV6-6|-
CASSSQGDRSNQPQHF
TGTGCCAGCAGTTCCCAAGGGGATAGAAGCAATCAGCCCCAGCATTTT
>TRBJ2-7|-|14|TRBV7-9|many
CASSLGSSSYEQYF
TGTGCCAGCAGCTTAGGCAGTTCATCCTACGAGCAGTACTTC
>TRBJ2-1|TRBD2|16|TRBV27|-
CASSQLAGGLYNEQFF
TGTGCCAGCAGCCAGCTAGCGGGAGGGCTATACAATGAGCAGTTCTTC
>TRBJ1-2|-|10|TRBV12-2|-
CASRRNGYTF
TGTGCAAGTCGGCGGAATGGCTACACCTTC
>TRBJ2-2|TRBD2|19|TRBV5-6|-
CASSYLGLAGGGNTGELFF
TGTGCCAGCAGCTACTTGGGACTAGCGGGGGGGGGAAACACCGGGGAGCTGTTTTTT
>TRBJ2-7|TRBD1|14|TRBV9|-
CASSLDRGFYEQYF
TGTGCCAGCAGCTTGGACAGGGGGTTTTACGAGCAGTACTTC
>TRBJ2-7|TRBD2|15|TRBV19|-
CASSTGTSGRDEQYF
TGTGCCAGTAGTACCGGGACTAGCGGGAGGGACGAGCAGTACTTC
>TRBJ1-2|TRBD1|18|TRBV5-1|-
CASSPSGGQGTTNYGYTF
TGCGCCAGCAGCCCCTCCGGTGGACAGGGGACGACTAACTATGGCTACACCTTC
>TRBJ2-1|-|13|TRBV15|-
CATSKGRGNEQFF
TGTGCCACCAGCAAGGGCAGGGGAAATGAGCAGTTCTTC
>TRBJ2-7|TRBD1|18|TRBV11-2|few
CASSLGGARDRGAYEQYF
TGTGCCAGCAGCTTAGGGGGGGCTCGGGACAGGGGTGCCTACGAGCAGTACTTC
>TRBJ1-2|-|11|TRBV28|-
CAALSGYGYTF
TGTGCCGCACTGAGCGGCTATGGCTACACCTTC
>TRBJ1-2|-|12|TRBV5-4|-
CASSTIDYGYTF
TGTGCCAGCAGCACAATTGATTATGGCTACACCTTC
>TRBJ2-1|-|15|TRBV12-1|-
CASSFGGGRYDEQFF
TGTGCCAGCAGCTTTGGCGGGGGCCGCTATGATGAGCAGTTCTTC
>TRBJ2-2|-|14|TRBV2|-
CASSASGAAGELFF
TGTGCCAGCAGTGCTTCTGGGGCCGCCGGGGAGCTGTTTTTT
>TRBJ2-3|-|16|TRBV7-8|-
CASSLGPVLQADTQYF
TGTGCCAGCAGCTTAGGCCCAGTCCTACAGGCGGATACGCAGTATTTT
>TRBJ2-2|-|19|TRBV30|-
CAWIPLQGLYRAGTGELFF
TGTGCCTGGATTCCCCTCCAAGGTTTATACAGGGCCGGCACCGGGGAGCTGTTTTTT
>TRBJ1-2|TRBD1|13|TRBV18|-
CASSLTDRASYTF
TGTGCCAGCTCACTTACTGACAGGGCTAGCTACACCTTC
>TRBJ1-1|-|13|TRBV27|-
CASSLSAATEAFF
TGTGCCAGCAGTTTAAGCGCAGCCACTGAAGCTTTCTTT
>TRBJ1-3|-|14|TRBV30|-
CAWRDRPSGNTIYF
TGTGCCTGGAGGGACAGACCCTCTGGAAACACCATATATTTT
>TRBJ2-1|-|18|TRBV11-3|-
CASSLRLKRRPPNREQFF
TGTGCCAGCAGCTTACGGCTAAAGCGGAGGCCCCCGAACCGTGAGCAGTTCTTC
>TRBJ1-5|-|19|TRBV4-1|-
CASSQDPGTQAYSNQPQHF
TGCGCCAGCAGCCAAGATCCTGGGACACAAGCCTATAGCAATCAGCCCCAGCATTTT
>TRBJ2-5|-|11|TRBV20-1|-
CSARDGQTQYF
TGCAGTGCTAGAGATGGGCAGACCCAGTACTTC
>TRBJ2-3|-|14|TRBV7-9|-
CASSREGTTDTQYF
TGTGCCAGCAGCCGTGAGGGAACTACAGATACGCAGTATTTT
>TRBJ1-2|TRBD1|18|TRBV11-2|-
CASSSPGGTGITFYGYTF
TGTGCCAGCAGCTCCCCCGGTGGGACAGGCATAACCTTTTATGGCTACACCTTC
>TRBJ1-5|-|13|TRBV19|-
CASSLVSNQPQHF
TGTGCCAGTAGTTTAGTAAGCAATCAGCCCCAGCATTTT
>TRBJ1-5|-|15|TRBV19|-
CASTPGRGWGQPQHF
TGTGCCAGTACCCCGGGGAGGGGATGGGGTCAGCCCCAGCATTTT
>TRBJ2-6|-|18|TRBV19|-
CASSRDPGTWGGANVLTF
TGTGCCAGTAGTAGGGACCCAGGGACTTGGGGGGGGGCCAACGTCCTGACTTTC
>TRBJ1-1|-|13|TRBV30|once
CAWTDLMNTEAFF
TGTGCCTGGACAGACTTAATGAACACTGAAGCTTTCTTT
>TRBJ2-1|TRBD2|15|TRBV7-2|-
CASSLRGGVYNEQFF
TGTGCCAGCAGCTTACGGGGGGGGGTATACAATGAGCAGTTCTTC
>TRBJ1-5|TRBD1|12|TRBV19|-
CASGAGGQPQHF
TGTGCCAGTGGGGCAGGGGGTCAGCCCCAGCATTTT